A single sample is the source of the 21 T cell receptor beta chains below, sequenced in a study of blood T cell repertoires in COVID-19. This table comes from immunoSEQ multiplex PCR, and its TCRdb copy is limited to in-frame clones, with some not included. The table shows almost 50,000 clones, with 70% to 80% occurring only once. The sequenced material came from peripheral blood. These receptors were collected from a man in his 70s with acute or convalescent COVID-19.

The CDR3 bases are TGTGCCAGTAGTACTCAGGGGGCGGCCCACGAGCAGTACTTC. Translating it yields CASSTQGAAHEQYF. The chain is built from TRBV19 and TRBJ2-7, with TRBD1 matching 8 bases. In germline, CDR1 is LNHDA, CDR2 SQIVND (reference sequence). The CDR3 totals 14 residues. V was pared by 4 bases and J by 5 bases, with 7 bases of the junction left unmatched.

J is TRBJ2-5 and V is TRBV5-1; tentative D call: TRBD1 (6 bases). This CDR3 comprises 13 residues. Per the germline V gene, CDR1 is SGHRS and CDR2 is YFSETQ. V lost 4 bases and J 2 bases, leaving 9 bases between the germline ends. CDR3 amino acids: CASSRDRQETQYF. The CDR3 DNA follows: TGCGCCAGCAGCCGCGACAGGCAAGAGACCCAGTACTTC.

This clone was seen only a few times. The V gene is TRBV11-2, the J gene TRBJ2-7; D is possibly TRBD2 (6 bases). V lost 2 bases and J lost 3, with 20 bases in between. CDR1 is SGHAT, CDR2 FQNNGV, per germline. CDR3 size: 17 residues. The CDR3 DNA reads TGTGCCAGCAGCTTACGTCCGGCGGGGCAGGGTGTCTACGAGCAGTACTTC. Its translation: CASSLRPAGQGVYEQYF. Full variable domain (outside the CDR3, taken from reference TRBV11-2 and TRBJ2-7): EAGVAQSPRYKIIEKRQSVAFWCNPISGHATLYWYQQILGQGPKLLIQFQNNGVVDDSQLPKDRFSAERLKGVDSTLKIQPAKLEDSAVYLCASSLRPAGQGVYEQYFGPGTRLTVT.

The rearrangement uses TRBV9 and TRBJ2-2; maybe TRBD2 (5 bases). This CDR3 region has 14 residues. Deletions cut 3 bases from V and 7 bases from J, with 13 bases between. Germline CDR1 SGDLS, CDR2 YYNGEE. The CDR3 nucleotides are TGTGCCAGCAGCGCCCAGATCAGCGGCGGGGAGCTGTTTTTT. It codes for CASSAQISGGELFF.

The CDR3 DNA is TGCGCCAGCAGTGAGAGTATGTGGTTGGCCGTAGGGGGCCCAGATACGCAGTATTTT. Translation: CASSESMWLAVGGPDTQYF. The chain recombines TRBV10-2 with TRBJ2-3, with 7 bases aligning to TRBD1. Germline CDR1 and CDR2: WSHSY and SAAADI. The trim removed 2 bases at V and 4 bases at J, leaving 18 bases unmatched. The CDR3 consists of 19 residues.

The J gene is TRBJ2-3, the V gene TRBV2; D remains unclear. The CDR3 is 12 amino acids. V shed 4 bases and J shed 2 bases, with 4 bases lying between them. The germline V gene encodes CDR1 SNHLY and CDR2 FYNNEI. CDR3 protein: CASSVSTDTQYF. CDR3 nucleotides: TGTGCCAGCAGTGTCTCCACAGATACGCAGTATTTT.

The chain uses TRBV5-1 and TRBJ1-1, with D tentatively TRBD1 (5 bases). V lost 6 bases to trimming and J lost 0 bases, with 18 bases between them. The CDR3 loop spans 16 amino acids. Germline V gene sequence: CDR1 SGHRS, CDR2 YFSETQ. The DNA for the CDR3 is TGCGCCAGCACCAGGTGGGGGGGGAACATGAACACTGAAGCTTTCTTT. Encoded protein: CASTRWGGNMNTEAFF.

The DNA for the CDR3 is TGCGCCAGCAGCTCCCAGGGTTTTCAGCCCCAGCATTTT. It specifies CASSSQGFQPQHF. The chain has TRBV4-1 and TRBJ1-5, with a weak D call TRBD1 (5 bases). The ends were cut back, 5 bases at V and 6 bases at J, with 11 bases in the middle. The CDR3 is made up of 13 amino acids. CDR1 MGHRA and CDR2 YSYEKL come from the germline V gene.

CDR3 in amino acids: CAWSVHLADTQYF. Here the CDR3 DNA reads TGTGCCTGGAGTGTACACCTAGCAGATACGCAGTATTTT. This chain joins TRBV30 and TRBJ2-3; no definite D call. This CDR3 spans 13 amino acids. Germline CDR1 GTSNPN, CDR2 SVGIG (reference sequence). Trimming left V 0 bases short and J 4 bases short, with 8 bases between.

V usage is TRBV7-3 and J usage is TRBJ2-2; no definite D call. CDR1 and CDR2 from the germline V gene are SGHTA and FQGTGA. The CDR3 has 14 residues. The V and J ends lost 1 base and 2 bases respectively, with 5 bases between them. The CDR3 region has the DNA TGTGCCAGCAGCTTAAACTACAACACCGGGGAGCTGTTTTTT. This sequence encodes CASSLNYNTGELFF.

The genes are TRBV19 and TRBJ2-4; 8 positions agree with TRBD1. The V gene end was trimmed by 3 bases and the J gene end by 6 bases; junction bases not matched to a gene: 7. Germline loops: CDR1 LNHDA, CDR2 SQIVND (reference sequence). The CDR3 is made up of 15 amino acids. CDR3 region: CASSILDRGPNIQYF. The CDR3 nucleotides are TGTGCCAGTAGTATTCTCGACAGGGGTCCAAACATTCAGTACTTC.

This clone has a handful of counts. The chain employs TRBV7-2 and TRBJ1-2, with 9 bases that match TRBD1. The CDR3 totals 16 residues. Germline V gene lookup returns CDR1 SGHTA and CDR2 FQGNSA. V dropped 5 bases and J dropped 1; count of bases not matched to a gene: 8. In DNA form, the CDR3 reads TGTGCCAGCAGCCCCCGGGACAGGGCCTTTAACTATGGCTACACCTTC. Its translation: CASSPRDRAFNYGYTF.

The chain employs TRBV4-1 and TRBJ2-2; 9 bases match TRBD1. Looked up from germline, CDR1 is MGHRA and CDR2 is YSYEKL. V lost 4 bases, J lost 1 base, and 7 bases stayed unmatched. This CDR3 has 17 residues. The CDR3 loop reads CASSLRGTGRNTGELFF. The CDR3 nucleotides read TGCGCCAGCAGCCTAAGAGGGACAGGGAGGAACACCGGGGAGCTGTTTTTT.

The chain combines TRBV6-5 with TRBJ1-3; the D gene is possibly TRBD1 (5 bases). This CDR3 spans 15 amino acids. V was cut by 7 bases and J by 1 base, with 14 bases left in between. Per germline, CDR1 MNHEY and CDR2 SVGAGI. This CDR3 reads CASTQDRGSGNTIYF. CDR3 bases: TGTGCCAGCACACAGGATAGGGGATCTGGAAACACCATATATTTT.

V usage is TRBV18 and J usage is TRBJ1-1, with a weak D call TRBD1 (6 bases). Per germline, CDR1 KGHSH and CDR2 LQKENI. The CDR3 length is 15 residues. The germline V and J ends were trimmed by 3 bases and 0 bases, with 11 bases remaining between them. The CDR3 DNA reads as TGTGCCAGCTCACCGAGGGGGATGATGAACACTGAAGCTTTCTTT. Encoded protein: CASSPRGMMNTEAFF. Full variable domain (missing parts from reference TRBV18 and TRBJ1-1): NAGVMQNPRHLVRRRGQEARLRCSPMKGHSHVYWYRQLPEEGLKFMVYLQKENIIDESGMPKERFSAEFPKEGPSILRIQQVVRGDSAAYFCASSPRGMMNTEAFFGQGTRLTVV.

CDR3 sequence reads: CASSYGETGLDGYTF. The CDR3 DNA reads TGTGCCAGCAGTTACGGCGAGACAGGGTTGGATGGCTACACCTTC. The chain is built from TRBV6-6 and TRBJ1-2; 7 bases line up with TRBD1. The germline V gene has CDR1 MNHNY and CDR2 SVGAGI (reference sequence). This CDR3 is built from 15 residues. Trimming at V came to 2 bases and at J to 6 bases, leaving 9 bases not matched to a gene.

This clone came up a few times. The genes are TRBV7-9 and TRBJ2-7, with 10 bases aligning to TRBD1. V dropped 0 bases and J dropped 4; count of bases not matched to a gene: 15. The germline gives CDR1 SEHNR, CDR2 FQNEAQ (reference sequence). CDR3 length: 19 amino acids. As DNA, the CDR3 is TGTGCCAGCAGCTTAGCCCGAGGATTACCGGGACAGGGGCGTTACGAGCAGTACTTC. This sequence encodes CASSLARGLPGQGRYEQYF. The variable domain in full, completed from reference TRBV7-9 and TRBJ2-7, reads DTGVSQNPRHKITKRGQNVTFRCDPISEHNRLYWYRQTLGQGPEFLTYFQNEAQLEKSRLLSDRFSAERPKGSFSTLEIQRTEQGDSAMYLCASSLARGLPGQGRYEQYFGPGTRLTVT.

This clone was counted a few times. The V and J genes are TRBV21-1 and TRBJ2-7; TRBD1, as called in the table, went unchecked against the DNA. TRBV21-1 is a pseudogene locus. The CDR3 has 15 amino acids. The CDR3 here is CASTTGRASVYEQYF. For the CDR3, the DNA is TGTGCCAGCACCACAGGGAGAGCGTCCGTCTACGAGCAGTACTTC.

V gene TRBV2 combines with J gene TRBJ2-3; TRBD1 agrees at 8 bases. Germline loops: CDR1 SNHLY, CDR2 FYNNEI. CDR3 length equals 14 residues. Germline trimming cut 4 bases from V and 4 bases from J; bases unmatched to any gene: 4. As DNA, the CDR3 is TGTGCCAGCAGTGGGACAGGGAACGCAGATACGCAGTATTTT. Amino acids: CASSGTGNADTQYF.

This chain uses TRBV28 with TRBJ2-1; D ambiguous. The CDR3 contains 13 residues. Trimming left V 1 base short and J 7 bases short, with 8 bases between. The germline CDR1 and CDR2 sequences are MDHEN and SYDVKM. CDR3 residues: CASSLYLQNEQFF. Written as DNA, the CDR3 is TGTGCCAGCAGTTTATATCTCCAGAATGAGCAGTTCTTC.

This clone has a single count. The V gene is TRBV3-1 (or the pseudogene TRBV3-2), the J gene TRBJ2-7; the match to TRBD1 covers 12 bases. This CDR3 is built from 15 residues. J lost 4 bases, V lost 8 bases, and 9 bases had no gene match. Germline V gene sequence: CDR1 LGHDT, CDR2 YNNKEL (reference sequence). CDR3 coding DNA: TGTGCCAGCGCGGGGGGGACAGGGGGCGCGTACGAGCAGTACTTC. Translation gives CASAGGTGGAYEQYF.